Included here is one TCR beta chain sequence, with context. The method was immunoSEQ multiplex PCR; TCRdb's version includes in-frame clones alone and lacks a portion of them. The table lists roughly 260,000 clones, 85% to 90% of them singletons, with over 3.5% in the top ten. Deletions cut 3 bases from V and 0 bases from J, with 15 bases between. This CDR3 region has 17 residues. Germline-derived CDR1 and CDR2 are GTSNPN and SVGIG (reference sequence). The sample is drawn from a study of blood T cell repertoires in COVID-19. About the research overall: Italy, Spain and the United States were the sources of the convalescent and acute COVID-19 samples.

This TCR was sampled from a woman between 40 and 55 years old with acute or convalescent COVID-19. The gene calls are TRBV30 and TRBJ1-6; D not certain. The sequenced sample consisted of peripheral blood. CDR3 nucleotides: TGTGCCTGGAGGTCTTGGGAAGGGAGCTCCTATAATTCACCCCTCCACTTT. This encodes CAWRSWEGSSYNSPLHF.